This T cell receptor beta chain appears in the sequencing data of a study of OX40 agonist ivuxolimab in advanced cancers. Data came from immunoSEQ multiplex PCR; TCRdb stores just in-frame clones and leaves some out. This sample has 90,000 to 100,000 clones, with 90% to 96% found just once. Notes on the study in general: By week 6 at 0.1 to 3.0 mg/kg, blood CD4+ and CD8+ T cells had expanded clonally. Partial responders at 0.1-3.0 mg/kg had among the lowest clonal expansion. The investigators did not determine what antigen specificity the expanded peripheral T cells had.

Blood was sampled at baseline, cycle 4 day 1, and cycle 7 day 1. As for this clone: Its antigen remains unknown.

The CDR3 is made up of 15 amino acids. V was shortened by 0 bases and J by 8 bases, with 15 bases between the two germline ends. CDR1 and CDR2 from the germline V gene are SGHRS and YFSETQ. This TCR was recovered from an adult with an advanced solid tumor such as melanoma, head and neck, liver or kidney cancer. The chain combines TRBV5-1 with TRBJ2-1; TRBD1 is a possible D gene (5 bases). Sample: CD4+ or CD8+ T cells sorted from blood, taken in a trial of the OX40 agonist ivuxolimab. The chain's CDR3 is CASSLVGRVVDEQFF. The DNA of the CDR3 is TGCGCCAGCAGCTTGGTTGGCAGGGTAGTCGATGAGCAGTTCTTC.